The 9 T cell receptor beta chains in this list originate from one sample, sequenced in a study of monozygotic twins with inflammatory bowel disease. Following a re-call of the 5' RACE reads, TCRdb has one entry per CDR3 protein and lacks DNA. The sample has 300,000 to 350,000 distinct CDR3 sequences, and its top ten clones hold around 2%. The sequencing sample was made of blood. These receptors came from a human donor with ulcerative colitis or Crohn's disease, or a healthy co-twin of an affected twin (not recorded which).

The chain employs TRBV7-8 and TRBJ2-3; lacking DNA, the TRBD2 call made by TCRdb goes unchecked. Germline V gives CDR1 SGHVS, CDR2 FQNEAQ. This CDR3 comprises 17 residues. CDR3 in amino acids: CASSLRDRGGQTDTQYF.

The CDR3 sequence is CASSARLAGYTDTQYF. This rearrangement joins TRBV5-5 to TRBJ2-3; the TRBD2 assignment by TCRdb is unverifiable without DNA. The CDR3 sequence is 16 residues long. The germline V gene encodes CDR1 SGHKS and CDR2 YYEKEE (reference sequence).

The rearrangement uses TRBV7-9 and TRBJ2-7; TCRdb proposes TRBD2, but this gene call is untestable without DNA. Germline V gene lookup returns CDR1 SEHNR and CDR2 FQNEAQ (reference sequence). This CDR3 region has 12 residues. This CDR3 is CASSPSKDEQYF.

The rearrangement joins TRBV5-1 to TRBJ1-1. Germline V gene data show CDR1 as SGHRS and CDR2 as YFSETQ. This CDR3 region has 15 residues. CDR3 sequence reads: CASSSLRGGYAEAFF.

The chain employs TRBV7-9 and TRBJ2-7; the D call of TRBD1 rests on TCRdb alone, since no DNA is present to check it. This CDR3 is 15 amino acids long. From germline, CDR1 is SEHNR and CDR2 FQNEAQ (reference sequence). This CDR3 reads CASSLAGTGNYEQYF.

The V gene is TRBV11-2, the J gene TRBJ2-2; TCRdb's D gene call, TRBD1, goes unchecked for lack of DNA. The germline gives CDR1 SGHAT, CDR2 FQNNGV. The CDR3 is 15 residues long. CDR3 amino acids: CVSSPGTQGTGELFF.

This rearrangement joins TRBV18 to TRBJ1-5; the TRBD1 assignment by TCRdb is unverifiable without DNA. This CDR3 comprises 13 residues. Germline CDR1 is KGHSH and CDR2 is LQKENI. The CDR3 protein is CASSPGGAQPQHF.

The gene calls are TRBV2 and TRBJ2-7; TCRdb outputs TRBD1, but without DNA this stays unchecked. CDR1 SNHLY and CDR2 FYNNEI come from the germline V gene. This CDR3 comprises 16 residues. Here the CDR3 reads CASSVYPGQGSYEQYF.

This sequence joins TRBV7-2 and TRBJ1-4; TCRdb calls TRBD1, which cannot be checked without DNA. Germline V CDR1 and CDR2: SGHTA, FQGNSA. The CDR3 sequence is 13 residues long. CDR3 sequence: CASSEQGREKLFF. The full variable domain, completed using reference TRBV7-2 and TRBJ1-4, is GAGVSQSPSNKVTEKGKDVELRCDPISGHTALYWYRQSLGQGLEFLIYFQGNSAPDKSGLPSDRFSAERTGGSVSTLTIQRTQQEDSAVYLCASSEQGREKLFFGSGTQLSVL.